This entry lists 30 T cell receptor beta chains sequenced from one sample in a study of shared clonotypes between healthy human individuals. Assay used: immunoSEQ multiplex PCR; TCRdb lists only in-frame clones, some missing. The table has around 530,000 clones, roughly four fifths seen once; the top ten hold 12%. The sample consisted of PBMCs. The source is a woman between 35 and 50 years old in good health. Some clones in this sample may be carry-over from other donors' samples.

The rearrangement joins TRBV5-1 to TRBJ2-5, with TRBD1 matching 9 bases. V lost 0 bases, J lost 3 bases, and 3 bases stayed unmatched. Germline V CDR1 and CDR2: SGHRS, YFSETQ. The CDR3 has 15 amino acids. Written as DNA, the CDR3 is TGCGCCAGCAGCTTGGTGCGGACAGGGGAAGAGACCCAGTACTTC. It codes for CASSLVRTGEETQYF.

The chain joins TRBV9 to TRBJ1-2; D gene ambiguous. CDR3 length equals 12 residues. V gave up 3 bases and J gave up 4 bases, with 7 bases separating them. Germline V lookup: CDR1 SGDLS, CDR2 YYNGEE. The CDR3 spells CASSETGYGYTF. Here the CDR3 DNA reads TGTGCCAGCAGCGAGACTGGCTATGGCTACACCTTC.

This clone was detected only a few times. The chain has TRBV7-9 and TRBJ2-1, with 9 bases identical to TRBD2. CDR3 length: 14 amino acids. The germline V gene has CDR1 SEHNR and CDR2 FQNEAQ (reference sequence). The V segment lost 3 bases and the J segment 5 bases; nucleotides outside the gene matches: 2. CDR3 sequence: CASSFGTSNNEQFF. The CDR3 DNA follows: TGTGCCAGCAGCTTCGGGACTAGCAACAATGAGCAGTTCTTC.

The rearrangement joins TRBV10-3 to TRBJ2-5, with 9 bases that match TRBD2. Germline lookup yields CDR1 ENHRY and CDR2 SYGVKD. The CDR3 is 19 amino acids. The junction had 19 bases not matched to a gene; V was cut back by 3 bases and J by 5 bases. The CDR3 DNA is TGTGCCATCAGTGACCCGAGCGGGGGGTTCCTAGCTCGGCCGGAGACCCAGTACTTC. This translates into CAISDPSGGFLARPETQYF.

As regards this clone: A much larger clonotype is one base distant, so this may be a read error. The missing conserved phenylalanine or tryptophan at the end of this CDR3 makes a read error likely. The rearrangement joins TRBV27 to TRBJ2-7, with TRBD2 matching over 8 bases. J lost 3 bases, V lost 4 bases, and 11 bases had no gene match. CDR3 length equals 16 residues. From germline, CDR1 is MNHEY and CDR2 SMNVEV (reference sequence). The CDR3 loop is CASSSPGGGRRYEQYL. The CDR3 DNA reads TGTGCCAGCAGTTCCCCTGGGGGCGGGAGGCGCTACGAGCAGTACCTC.

The chain recombines TRBV5-1 with TRBJ1-1; a weak D match, TRBD1 (5 bases). The CDR3 totals 16 residues. V shed 0 bases and J shed 1 base, with 13 bases lying between them. The V gene's germline CDR1 is SGHRS and CDR2 YFSETQ. The CDR3 is CASSLVRAPQNTEAFF. In nucleotides, the CDR3 is TGCGCCAGCAGCTTGGTCAGGGCGCCCCAGAACACTGAAGCTTTCTTT. Variable domain in full (rest from reference TRBV5-1 and TRBJ1-1): KAGVTQTPRYLIKTRGQQVTLSCSPISGHRSVSWYQQTPGQGLQFLFEYFSETQRNKGNFPGRFSGRQFSNSRSEMNVSTLELGDSALYLCASSLVRAPQNTEAFFGQGTRLTVV.

The chain recombines TRBV11-2 with TRBJ2-7, with D maybe TRBD1 (6 bases). CDR1 and CDR2 (germline): SGHAT, FQNNGV. V was cut by 3 bases and J by 4 bases, with 28 bases left in between. This CDR3 is built from 19 residues. The CDR3 nucleotides read TGTGCCAGCAGCTTTTCCCAAATGCGACAGGCGGACGTACTATACGAGCAGTACTTC. This translates into CASSFSQMRQADVLYEQYF.

This clone was counted between two and nine times. The chain combines TRBV4-2 with TRBJ2-3; no clear D gene. This CDR3 contains 14 residues. Germline V gene lookup returns CDR1 LGHNA and CDR2 YNFKEQ. With 2 bases removed from V and 2 bases from J, the gap between germline ends came to 8 bases. Here the CDR3 DNA reads TGTGCCAGCAGCCAAAGAGGTGCCACAGATACGCAGTATTTT. Residues: CASSQRGATDTQYF.

The genes are TRBV7-9 and TRBJ1-2; no clear D. CDR1 and CDR2 (germline): SEHNR, FQNEAQ (reference sequence). The germline V and J ends were trimmed by 1 base and 4 bases, with 10 bases remaining between them. The CDR3 runs to 14 residues. CDR3 amino acids: CASSLGSGTYGYTF. In nucleotides, the CDR3 is TGTGCCAGCAGCTTAGGATCAGGCACCTATGGCTACACCTTC.

This rearrangement joins TRBV4-3 to TRBJ1-2; D is unresolved. Germline CDR1 reads LGHNA; CDR2 reads YSLEER. The CDR3 covers 14 residues. Trimming took 0 bases from V and 2 from J, leaving 7 bases between them. DNA for the CDR3: TGCGCCAGCAGCCAAGACGGTCTCAACTATGGCTACACCTTC. Its translation is CASSQDGLNYGYTF.

With respect to this clone: A read error is the likely source, as a far larger clone sits one nucleotide away. The chain links TRBV5-6 to TRBJ2-3; D gene unclear. The CDR3 is 12 amino acids. With 2 bases removed from V and 0 bases from J, the gap between germline ends came to 1 base. CDR1 and CDR2 (germline): SGHDT, YYEEEE. CDR3 region: CASSFSTDTQYF. Written as DNA, the CDR3 is TGTGCCAGCAGCTTTAGCACAGATACGCAGTATTTT. Supplemented by reference TRBV5-6 and TRBJ2-3, the full variable domain reads DAGVTQSPTHLIKTRGQQVTLRCSPKSGHDTVSWYQQALGQGPQFIFQYYEEEERQRGNFPDRFSGHQFPNYSSELNVNALLLGDSALYLCASSFSTDTQYFGPGTRLTVL.

V usage is TRBV11-2 and J usage is TRBJ1-4; 7 bases align to TRBD1. V trimming: 6 bases; J trimming: 6 bases; junction bases outside the gene matches: 10. CDR1 is SGHAT and CDR2 is FQNNGV in the germline V gene. This CDR3 has 15 residues. This CDR3 is CASSLERGHDEKLFF. The CDR3 DNA reads TGTGCCAGCAGTTTGGAGAGGGGGCATGATGAAAAACTGTTTTTT.

This clone showed up just a few times. This chain joins TRBV29-1 and TRBJ1-2; 7 bases line up with TRBD1. V was clipped by 4 bases and J by 3 bases; unmatched bases: 2. Germline V lookup: CDR1 SQVTM, CDR2 ANQGSEA. The length of the CDR3 is 12 residues. This CDR3 is CSVGGQYYGYTF. The CDR3 bases are TGCAGCGTTGGGGGACAGTACTATGGCTACACCTTC.

V usage is TRBV28 and J usage is TRBJ2-7; 11 nucleotides line up with TRBD2. Per the germline V gene, CDR1 is MDHEN and CDR2 is SYDVKM. With V trimmed by 7 bases and J by 0 bases, 17 bases remained unmatched. CDR3 length equals 19 residues. The CDR3 loop is CASMGHLDLAGGYSYEQYF. CDR3 DNA: TGTGCCAGCATGGGACATTTGGACCTAGCGGGGGGTTACTCCTACGAGCAGTACTTC.

The gene calls are TRBV5-8 and TRBJ2-1, with 8 positions matching TRBD1. Trimming took 3 bases from V and 9 from J; bases not matched to a gene: 5. Germline V lookup: CDR1 SGHTS, CDR2 YDEGEE. The CDR3 runs to 13 residues. The CDR3 nucleotides read TGTGCCAGCAGCTATGACAGGGGAGGTGAGCAGTTCTTC. Protein: CASSYDRGGEQFF.

J is TRBJ2-3 and V is TRBV27; 7 bases align to TRBD1. This CDR3 comprises 15 residues. Germline CDR1 reads MNHEY; CDR2 reads SMNVEV (reference sequence). The junction had 6 bases not matched to a gene; V was cut back by 4 bases and J by 2 bases. CDR3 nucleotide sequence: TGTGCCAGCAGTTCTTACAGGGGTAACACAGATACGCAGTATTTT. Amino acid sequence: CASSSYRGNTDTQYF.

The V and J genes are TRBV5-1 and TRBJ2-7; 7 bases are a match to TRBD2. Trimming at V came to 0 bases and at J to 2 bases, leaving 5 bases not matched to a gene. CDR1 SGHRS and CDR2 YFSETQ come from the germline V gene. CDR3 length: 15 residues. CDR3: CASSLAGTNAYEQYF. The CDR3 region has the DNA TGCGCCAGCAGCTTGGCCGGGACTAACGCCTACGAGCAGTACTTC.

This clone was found once. The gene calls are TRBV27 and TRBJ2-7; TRBD1 matches 7 bases. Per the germline V gene, CDR1 is MNHEY and CDR2 is SMNVEV (reference sequence). This CDR3 spans 20 amino acids. V shed 3 bases and J 6 bases; nucleotides not matched to a gene: 26. The CDR3 bases are TGTGCCAGCAGTTTTCGAGCACCGACGGGACAGATTTCTTTTTCGACCGAGCAGTACTTC. Translating gives CASSFRAPTGQISFSTEQYF.

The rearrangement joins TRBV7-9 to TRBJ2-3, with 10 bases identical to TRBD2. The CDR3 contains 16 residues. Germline lookup yields CDR1 SEHNR and CDR2 FQNEAQ (reference sequence). V dropped 1 base and J dropped 2; count of bases not matched to a gene: 3. CDR3 DNA: TGTGCCAGCAGCTTAGACCTAGCGGGAGACACAGATACGCAGTATTTT. It codes for CASSLDLAGDTDTQYF.

V is TRBV28 and J is TRBJ1-4, with D perhaps TRBD1 (6 bases). The V gene's germline CDR1 is MDHEN and CDR2 SYDVKM. With 2 bases removed from V and 3 bases from J, the gap between germline ends came to 10 bases. The CDR3 extends over 15 amino acids. Here the CDR3 DNA reads TGTGCCAGCAGTTTAAGGGGGGGGTCTAATGAAAAACTGTTTTTT. Protein sequence: CASSLRGGSNEKLFF.

The genes are TRBV7-2 and TRBJ1-1; D not certain. V lost 5 bases and J 1 base, leaving 11 bases between the germline ends. Germline V gene lookup returns CDR1 SGHTA and CDR2 FQGNSA. This CDR3 has 14 residues. The DNA for the CDR3 is TGTGCCAGCAGCCAAAGACTGGGGAACACTGAAGCTTTCTTT. Translated: CASSQRLGNTEAFF.

Concerning this clone: Possible read error: a much larger clone is one base away. Distinct nucleotide sequences in the sample also encode this CDR3. The V gene is TRBV5-1, the J gene TRBJ1-1; 9 bases agree with TRBD1. Germline loops: CDR1 SGHRS, CDR2 YFSETQ. The CDR3 is made up of 15 amino acids. CDR3 nucleotides: TGCGCCAGCAGCACGGGACAGGGAGGGAGCACTGAAGCCTTCTTT. Protein sequence: CASSTGQGGSTEAFF.

In nucleotides, the CDR3 is TGTGCCAGCAGCAGGGGTCCCAACCAGCATTTT. The encoded protein is CASSRGPNQHF. This chain joins TRBV28 and TRBJ1-5; maybe TRBD1 (6 bases). Trimming took 6 bases from V and 12 from J, leaving 12 bases between them. Per the germline V gene, CDR1 is MDHEN and CDR2 is SYDVKM. The length of the CDR3 is 11 residues.

The V call is TRBV6-5, the J call TRBJ2-5; D is unclear. Germline-derived CDR1 and CDR2 are MNHEY and SVGAGI. With 4 bases removed from V and 5 bases from J, the gap between germline ends came to 8 bases. This CDR3 is built from 12 residues. Here the CDR3 reads CASSFSRETQYF. The CDR3 nucleotides read TGTGCCAGCAGTTTCAGTAGGGAGACCCAGTACTTC.

The CDR3 sequence: CASSLRFSEQYF. The CDR3 DNA reads TGCGCCAGCAGCTTGAGATTCAGCGAGCAGTACTTC. The rearrangement uses TRBV5-1 and TRBJ2-7, with D unresolved. This CDR3 has 12 amino acids. Trimming took off 1 base at V and 6 bases at J, with 8 bases between the two ends. Germline V gene data show CDR1 as SGHRS and CDR2 as YFSETQ.

The genes are TRBV28 and TRBJ2-7, with D perhaps TRBD2 (6 bases). Trimming shortened V by 7 bases and J by 6 bases, and 19 bases separated the two germline ends. The CDR3 totals 14 residues. Germline lookup yields CDR1 MDHEN and CDR2 SYDVKM. The CDR3 coding sequence is TGTGCCAGCACCCTCGAGGTGATGGAGGGCGAGCAGTACTTC. Its translation: CASTLEVMEGEQYF.

This rearrangement joins TRBV28 to TRBJ2-7, with 9 nucleotides matching TRBD1. Germline V CDR1 and CDR2: MDHEN, SYDVKM. The V segment lost 4 bases and the J segment 0 bases; nucleotides outside the gene matches: 16. CDR3 size: 19 residues. CDR3 in DNA: TGTGCCAGCAGTTCCCCCGGGACAGGGTGGCGGGACATCTCCTACGAGCAGTACTTC. It codes for CASSSPGTGWRDISYEQYF.

The chain couples TRBV7-2 to TRBJ2-5, with TRBD1 as a possible D gene (5 bases). The CDR3 has 14 amino acids. Deletions cut 4 bases from V and 9 bases from J, with 18 bases between. From germline, CDR1 is SGHTA and CDR2 FQGNSA. CDR3 in DNA: TGTGCCAGCAGCTCCCAGTCGGCCCCCAGGGCCCAGTACTTC. Residues: CASSSQSAPRAQYF.

This chain uses TRBV4-2 with TRBJ2-5; no reliable D call. The CDR3 loop spans 14 amino acids. From germline, CDR1 is LGHNA and CDR2 YNFKEQ. The V gene lost 0 bases and the J gene lost 0 bases, with 5 bases spanning the gap. The DNA for the CDR3 is TGTGCCAGCAGCCAAGAAGTAAACCAAGAGACCCAGTACTTC. It codes for CASSQEVNQETQYF.

Concerning this clone itself: Other nucleotide sequences in the sample specify the same CDR3. CDR3 in DNA: TGTGCCAGCAGTGAAGACAGGGTAAACACTGAAGCTTTCTTT. This encodes CASSEDRVNTEAFF. The chain combines TRBV6-1 with TRBJ1-1; weak D call: TRBD1 (6 bases). CDR1 is MNHNS and CDR2 is SASEGT in the germline V gene. This CDR3 has 14 residues. The V end was cut by 1 base, the J end by 2 bases, with 8 bases between.